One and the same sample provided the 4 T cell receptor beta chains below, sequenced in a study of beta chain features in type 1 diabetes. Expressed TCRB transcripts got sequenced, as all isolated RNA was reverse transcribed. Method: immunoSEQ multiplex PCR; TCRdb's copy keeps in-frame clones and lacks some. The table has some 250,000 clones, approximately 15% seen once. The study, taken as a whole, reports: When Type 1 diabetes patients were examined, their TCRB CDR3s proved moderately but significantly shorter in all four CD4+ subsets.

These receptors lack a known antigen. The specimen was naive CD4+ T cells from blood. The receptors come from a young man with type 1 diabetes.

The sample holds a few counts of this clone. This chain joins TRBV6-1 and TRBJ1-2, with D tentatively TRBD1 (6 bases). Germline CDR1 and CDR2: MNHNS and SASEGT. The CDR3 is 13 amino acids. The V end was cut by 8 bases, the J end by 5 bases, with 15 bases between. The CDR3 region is CASGRDTGYGYTF. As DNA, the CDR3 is TGTGCCAGCGGCCGGGACACCGGTTATGGCTACACCTTC.

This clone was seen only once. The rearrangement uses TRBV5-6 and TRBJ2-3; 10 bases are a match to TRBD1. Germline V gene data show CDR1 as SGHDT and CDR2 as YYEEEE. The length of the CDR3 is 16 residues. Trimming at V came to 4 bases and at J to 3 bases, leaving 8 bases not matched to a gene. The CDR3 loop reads CASSLQGQGSTDTQYF. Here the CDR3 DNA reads TGTGCCAGCAGCCTACAGGGACAGGGGAGTACAGATACGCAGTATTTT.

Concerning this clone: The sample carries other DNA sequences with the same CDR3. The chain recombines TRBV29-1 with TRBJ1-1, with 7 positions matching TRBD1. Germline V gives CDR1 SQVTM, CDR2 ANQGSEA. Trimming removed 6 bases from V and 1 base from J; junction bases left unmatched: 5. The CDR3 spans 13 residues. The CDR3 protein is CSVAQGPNTEAFF. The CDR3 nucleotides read TGCAGCGTCGCACAGGGGCCGAACACTGAAGCTTTCTTT. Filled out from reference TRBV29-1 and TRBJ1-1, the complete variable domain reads SAVISQKPSRDICQRGTSLTIQCQVDSQVTMMFWYRQQPGQSLTLIATANQGSEATYESGFVIDKFPISRPNLTFSTLTVSNMSPEDSSIYLCSVAQGPNTEAFFGQGTRLTVV.

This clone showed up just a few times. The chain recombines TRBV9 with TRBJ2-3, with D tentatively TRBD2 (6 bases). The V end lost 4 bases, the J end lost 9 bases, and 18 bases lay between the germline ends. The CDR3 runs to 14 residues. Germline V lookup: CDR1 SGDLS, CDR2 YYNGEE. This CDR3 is CASSLGDSAGTQYF. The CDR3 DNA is TGTGCCAGCAGCTTAGGGGACTCGGCAGGGACGCAGTATTTT.